This T cell receptor beta chain was found in a study of blood T cell repertoires in COVID-19 (dated by TCRdb to 2020 to 2022). Broadly, across the study: Collaborator samples came from the United States, Italy and Spain and covered acute and convalescent phases of COVID-19. The material from the prospective study consisted of cDNA or gDNA derived from T cells, B-cell-depleted T cells, or PBMCs. Where available, HLA class I and class II types were taken from metadata supplied by the sample provider and were not determined by assay-based typing. The repertoires were released in a freely available public database meant as a resource for research on the immune response to SARS-CoV-2. A de-identified subject ID, COVID-19 status, age in years and sex were almost always included in the sample metadata. The samples were drawn from the first 160 participants of the ongoing ImmuneRACE study and from 950 to 1,500 subjects provided by 6 global collaborators. Deeply sampled blood TCRbeta repertoires from subjects exposed to, actively infected with, or recovered from COVID-19 were included in the dataset.

Another Seattle source contributed samples from volunteer blood donors who had recovered from COVID-19. The collaborating institutions used their own protocols to collect whole blood in K2EDTA tubes. Collaborator samples were shipped for TCRbeta analysis as frozen whole blood, isolated PBMCs, or DNA extracted from either sample type. Broader findings and caveats from the paper: The quantity of clinical and demographic metadata differed by source and by participant and was supplied without curation.

TCRbeta CDR3 regions were amplified from genomic DNA by means of the immunoSEQ Assay, a bias-controlled multiplex PCR. The authors' analysis ran thus. Nucleated cell counts per sample were estimated from amplification of reference gene primers within the assay. To quantify the absolute abundance of each unique TCRbeta CDR3 rearrangement, sequence reads were collapsed and filtered. For each sample, productive Simpson clonality was calculated by taking the square root of Simpson's diversity index across productive rearrangements. Here the immuneACCESS table is served through TCRdb, limited to in-frame sequences with V and J called. Missing clones are a known gap in these copies; in checked studies unresolved V genes cover under half, and the rest lacks a known reason. V, J and clone size reflect that table, while D and trimming were determined from the DNA. This sample comprises about 230,000 clones, roughly 84% of them detected only once. The ten top clones hold around 2.4% of the sample.

Remarks on this clone: This clone's antigen is unknown. No base quality values were provided; no much bigger clone lies one nucleotide off.

Including cysteine and phenylalanine, the CDR3 has 15 amino acids. Only CDR3 DNA is held: 45 bases, read in frame from base 1. CDR1 SGHNT and CDR2 YYREEE are derived from the germline V gene (reference sequence). Compared with germline, V lacks 0 bases and J lacks 2 bases; bases without a gene match: 5. This clonotype originated in a middle-aged man who had recovered from COVID-19. The sequencing sample was made of peripheral blood. Recombination linked TRBV5-4 to TRBJ2-7; 7 central nucleotides agree with TRBD1. In nucleotide form, the sequence is TGTGCCAGCAGCTTGGAGACAGGGACCGCCTACGAGCAGTACTTC. Translated, it reads CASSLETGTAYEQYF.